Listed below are T cell receptor beta chains from one sample, sequenced in a study of CD8+ T cells in alopecia areata. Generated by immunoSEQ multiplex PCR, the TCRdb table keeps only in-frame clones and is missing some. The data contain 200,000 or so clones, roughly two fifths of them singletons. The source was CD4+ T cells sorted from blood, collected around week 36, from a patient treated with tofacitinib. These receptor sequences come from a human donor with alopecia areata. The CDR3 runs from the conserved cysteine through the conserved F or W. A D gene is named only where the DNA matches it firmly. For some rows the clone size is stated as once, few or many, or as a class when expanded; others skip it.

j_gene | abundance | v_gene | d_gene | CDR3aa | CDR3nt
TRBJ2-2 | . | TRBV2 | . | CASSVEGTGELFF | TGTGCCAGCAGTGTTGAGGGTACCGGGGAGCTGTTTTTT
TRBJ2-7 | . | TRBV11-2 | TRBD1 | CASSSPRQGGEQYF | TGTGCCAGCAGCTCTCCCCGACAGGGTGGCGAGCAGTACTTC
TRBJ2-1 | . | TRBV9 | TRBD2 | CASSVGLAGNSYNEQFF | TGTGCCAGCAGCGTCGGACTAGCGGGGAACTCCTACAATGAGCAGTTCTTC
TRBJ2-7 | . | TRBV7-2 | . | CASSTRTRSYEQYF | TGTGCCAGCAGCACAAGGACTCGCTCCTACGAGCAGTACTTC
TRBJ2-5 | . | TRBV30 | TRBD2 | CAWIQRGDGTQYF | TGTGCCTGGATCCAGCGGGGCGACGGGACCCAGTACTTC
TRBJ2-2 | . | TRBV7-2 | . | CASSLAGRGSGELFF | TGTGCCAGCAGCTTAGCCGGGAGAGGGTCCGGGGAGCTGTTTTTT
TRBJ2-1 | . | TRBV4-2 | TRBD2 | CASSQQIGTSFNEQFF | TGTGCCAGCAGCCAACAGATCGGGACTAGCTTCAATGAGCAGTTCTTC
TRBJ2-5 | . | TRBV7-2 | . | CASSLVGGGETQYF | TGTGCCAGCAGCTTAGTGGGAGGGGGGGAGACCCAGTACTTC
TRBJ1-1 | many | TRBV18 | . | CASSSLGQRNTEAFF | TGTGCCAGCTCCTCCCTTGGGCAACGGAACACTGAAGCTTTCTTT
TRBJ1-1 | once | TRBV5-1 | TRBD1 | CASSTGQGGTEAFF | TGCGCCAGCAGCACCGGACAGGGGGGCACTGAAGCTTTCTTT
TRBJ2-5 | . | TRBV5-1 | . | CASSLKDQETQYF | TGCGCCAGCAGCTTGAAGGACCAAGAGACCCAGTACTTC
TRBJ2-1 | . | TRBV6-5 | . | CASSYGGGYNEQFF | TGTGCCAGCAGTTACGGGGGCGGGTACAATGAGCAGTTCTTC
TRBJ2-1 | . | TRBV19 | . | CATTLGYNEQFF | TGTGCCACCACGCTAGGCTACAATGAGCAGTTCTTC
TRBJ2-2 | . | TRBV28 | . | CASKGRRELFF | TGTGCCAGCAAGGGGCGGCGGGAGCTGTTTTTT
TRBJ2-7 | many | TRBV6-5 | . | CASKMHGNYEQYF | TGTGCCAGCAAGATGCACGGTAACTACGAGCAGTACTTC
TRBJ2-2 | . | TRBV5-1 | TRBD2 | CASRIAGGDTGELFF | TGCGCCAGCAGAATAGCGGGAGGTGACACCGGGGAGCTGTTTTTT
TRBJ1-1 | . | TRBV6-1 | . | CASSAGPEAFF | TGTGCCAGCAGTGCGGGCCCTGAAGCTTTCTTT
TRBJ2-1 | . | TRBV29-1 | . | CSVARGGYNEQFF | TGCAGCGTTGCCAGGGGTGGATACAATGAGCAGTTCTTC
TRBJ2-5 | . | TRBV6-1 | . | CATSGRKPSETQYF | TGTGCCACCTCGGGACGAAAGCCGTCAGAGACCCAGTACTTC
TRBJ2-7 | . | TRBV29-1 | TRBD1 | CSVEVAGGFYEQYF | TGCAGCGTCGAAGTGGCAGGGGGCTTTTACGAGCAGTACTTC
TRBJ1-3 | . | TRBV6-5 | . | CASMGSGNTIYF | TGTGCCAGCATGGGGTCTGGAAACACCATATATTTT
TRBJ2-5 | few | TRBV23-1 | TRBD2 | CASSHREVLGSETQYF | TGCGCCAGCAGTCATCGGGAGGTTTTGGGGAGTGAGACCCAGTACTTC
TRBJ2-1 | . | TRBV30 | . | CAWSPGYNEQFF | TGTGCCTGGAGTCCAGGGTACAATGAGCAGTTCTTC
TRBJ1-4 | . | TRBV5-4 | . | CASSRQAATNEKLFF | TGTGCCAGCAGTCGACAGGCCGCAACTAATGAAAAACTGTTTTTT
TRBJ2-3 | . | TRBV7-2 | TRBD1 | CASSQTGVAADTQYF | TGTGCCAGCAGCCAAACAGGGGTCGCCGCAGATACGCAGTATTTT
TRBJ2-2 | few | TRBV30 | TRBD1 | CAWSVQGGTGELFF | TGTGCCTGGAGTGTACAGGGGGGCACCGGGGAGCTGTTTTTT
TRBJ1-2 | . | TRBV19 | . | CASTAALGSDGYTF | TGTGCCAGTACCGCGGCCTTGGGTTCGGATGGCTACACCTTC
TRBJ2-5 | . | TRBV5-6 | TRBD2 | CASSLRTSRETQYF | TGTGCCAGCAGCTTGAGGACTAGCAGGGAGACCCAGTACTTC
TRBJ2-5 | . | TRBV5-1 | . | CASSLVIETQYF | TGCGCCAGCAGCTTGGTGATAGAGACCCAGTACTTC
TRBJ2-7 | . | TRBV7-9 | . | CASSAGAQTSYEQYF | TGTGCCAGCAGCGCTGGGGCCCAGACGTCCTACGAGCAGTACTTC
TRBJ2-5 | few | TRBV9 | . | CATSSLEGQETQYF | TGTGCCACCTCCTCTTTGGAGGGTCAAGAGACCCAGTACTTC
TRBJ2-2 | few | TRBV28 | . | CASSLRSGELFF | TGTGCCAGCAGTTTGAGGAGCGGGGAGCTGTTTTTT
TRBJ1-5 | . | TRBV19 | . | CASSTWTNQPQHF | TGTGCCAGTAGCACTTGGACAAATCAGCCCCAGCATTTT
TRBJ2-2 | . | TRBV9 | . | CASSVDGTATGELFF | TGTGCCAGCAGCGTAGACGGGACCGCCACCGGGGAGCTGTTTTTT
TRBJ2-5 | . | TRBV18 | . | CASSPRRGTQYF | TGTGCCAGCTCACCAAGGAGGGGGACCCAGTACTTC
TRBJ2-7 | . | TRBV20-1 | . | CSAHRRNEQYF | TGCAGTGCGCACAGACGAAACGAGCAGTACTTC
TRBJ2-7 | . | TRBV30 | . | CAWSWTVRTYEQYF | TGTGCCTGGAGTTGGACGGTGAGAACCTACGAGCAGTACTTC
TRBJ2-3 | once | TRBV5-1 | . | CASSFSEDTDTQYF | TGCGCCAGCAGCTTTTCGGAAGACACAGATACGCAGTATTTT
TRBJ1-5 | few | TRBV29-1 | . | CSVWDSDQPQHF | TGCAGCGTGTGGGACTCGGATCAGCCCCAGCATTTT
TRBJ2-2 | . | TRBV5-1 | . | CASSFLAQSGELFF | TGCGCCAGCAGCTTCCTAGCCCAATCCGGGGAGCTGTTTTTT
TRBJ2-7 | . | TRBV29-1 | . | CSVASGYEQYF | TGCAGCGTTGCTTCGGGTTACGAGCAGTACTTC
TRBJ1-2 | . | TRBV7-3 | . | CASSTGRLGGYTF | TGTGCCAGCAGCACCGGACGGCTAGGAGGATACACCTTC
TRBJ1-2 | . | TRBV27 | . | CASSTQTGSYGYTF | TGTGCCAGCAGTACTCAAACAGGGTCCTATGGCTACACCTTC
TRBJ2-7 | . | TRBV19 | . | CASSISGPPYEQYF | TGTGCCAGTAGTATTTCAGGGCCACCCTACGAGCAGTACTTC
TRBJ2-3 | few | TRBV4-3 | . | CASSQRRGDTQYF | TGCGCCAGCAGCCAACGGAGGGGGGATACGCAGTATTTT
TRBJ2-1 | few | TRBV6-4 | TRBD2 | CASRTIAGRSGEQFF | TGTGCCAGCAGGACAATAGCGGGACGGTCCGGTGAGCAGTTCTTC
TRBJ2-3 | . | TRBV29-1 | . | CSVGGLAADTQYF | TGCAGCGTGGGAGGACTGGCGGCGGATACGCAGTATTTT